The rows below give T cell receptor beta chains drawn from one sample of a study of shared clonotypes between healthy human individuals. This table comes from immunoSEQ multiplex PCR, and its TCRdb copy is limited to in-frame clones, with some not included. The sample includes some 530,000 clones, approximately 80% seen only once; the top ten take around 11%. The specimen sequenced was PBMCs. Source of these receptors: a woman between 40 and 55 years old in good health. Some clones in this sample may be carry-over from other donors' samples. CDR3s include the opening cysteine and the closing phenylalanine or tryptophan. Fields, in order: clone size, J gene, V gene, D gene, CDR3 DNA, CDR3 protein. D genes are given only for firm matches. The size of a clone is reported for some rows only, either as once, few or many, or as a class for expanded clones.

- | TRBJ2-3 | TRBV5-1 | - | TGCGCCAGCAGCCCGTCCAGCTCGACAGATACGCAGTATTTT | CASSPSSSTDTQYF
few | TRBJ2-7 | TRBV28 | - | TGTGCCAGCACCACCGACAGGTTCTACGAGCAGTACTTC | CASTTDRFYEQYF
few | TRBJ2-2 | TRBV6-5 | TRBD1 | TGTGCCAGCAGGACAGGGAATGCCGGGGAGCTGTTTTTT | CASRTGNAGELFF
- | TRBJ2-7 | TRBV4-1 | - | TGCGCCAGCAGCCATCCCCCGTGGAGAGACGAGCAGTACTTC | CASSHPPWRDEQYF
once | TRBJ1-4 | TRBV7-8 | - | TGTGTCAGCAGCCACACAGGGTTTTCGGAGATTGGCCTGTTTTTT | CVSSHTGFSEIGLFF
- | TRBJ1-1 | TRBV30 | - | TGTGCCTGGAGTACTCAGGACGCCACTGAAGCTTTCTTT | CAWSTQDATEAFF
- | TRBJ2-5 | TRBV5-1 | - | TGCGCCAGCAGCTTTCCAGCCGAGGAGACCCAGTACTTC | CASSFPAEETQYF
many | TRBJ1-1 | TRBV7-2 | - | TGTGCCAGCAGCTCACAGATGAACACTGAAGCTTTCTTT | CASSSQMNTEAFF
- | TRBJ2-7 | TRBV13 | TRBD2 | TGTGCCAGCAGCTTAGAGGGGGGTCTAGCGGGAGTGGGCGAGCAGTACTTC | CASSLEGGLAGVGEQYF
- | TRBJ2-7 | TRBV2 | TRBD1 | TGTGCCAGCACCGTGGACAGGACCTACGAGCAGTACTTC | CASTVDRTYEQYF
- | TRBJ2-5 | TRBV2 | TRBD2 | TGTGCCAGCTGTAGCGGGAGGGGAGAGACCCAGTACTTC | CASCSGRGETQYF
- | TRBJ1-1 | TRBV7-3 | - | TGTGCCAGCAGCTTATTGGGGGGGAACACTGAAGCTTTCTTT | CASSLLGGNTEAFF
- | TRBJ2-7 | TRBV9 | - | TGTGCCAGCAGCGTAGGGGGGCGCGGAACCTACGAGCAGTACTTC | CASSVGGRGTYEQYF
many | TRBJ2-2 | TRBV7-2 | TRBD2 | TGTGCCAGCAGCTTAGAACTAGCGGGAAACACCGGGGAGCTGTTTTTT | CASSLELAGNTGELFF
- | TRBJ1-1 | TRBV6-1 | - | TGTGCCAGCGGGAGGAGCGCAGGGCCGAACACTGAAGCTTTCTTT | CASGRSAGPNTEAFF
- | TRBJ2-1 | TRBV28 | TRBD2 | TGTGCCAGCAGTGAGCGGGAGTCCGGTGAGCAGTTCTTC | CASSERESGEQFF
- | TRBJ1-1 | TRBV5-1 | - | TGCGCCAGCAGCTGGGCTGGGGGTGGAGTAGCTGAAGCTTTCTTT | CASSWAGGGVAEAFF
- | TRBJ2-7 | TRBV7-9 | - | TGTGCCAGCAGCTTAGCTTGGGACGAGCAGTACTTC | CASSLAWDEQYF